This T cell receptor (beta chain) appears in the sequencing data of a study of identifying expanded T cells in peripheral blood. Study outcomes and limitations: Clone count variance between roughly 2-week samples rose with total template count. Over approximately two and four weeks, about 15 and 19 clones changed, versus roughly 1.2 between replicates.

The repertoire was sequenced with immunoSEQ multiplex PCR; TCRdb's copy has only in-frame clones and lacks some. The table has some 70,000 clones, 85% to 90% seen once. During the collection period, no donor immune events like infections were recorded. This CDR3 region has 15 residues. The germline V gene encodes CDR1 SGHNT and CDR2 YYREEE (reference sequence). V lost 0 bases to trimming and J lost 1 base; unmatched junction nucleotides: 2. For this clone: Its antigen is not known.

V usage is TRBV5-4 and J usage is TRBJ2-7; the match to TRBD2 covers 9 bases. The sequenced sample consisted of blood. This sequence was found in a person aged 18-70 years in good health. The CDR3 loop reads CASSLELAGSYEQYF. CDR3 sequence (DNA): TGTGCCAGCAGCTTGGAGCTAGCGGGATCCTACGAGCAGTACTTC.